The 27 T cell receptor beta chains presented below share a single source sample, sequenced in a study of blood T cells in healthy people across ages. A sample-barcoded 5' primer and a J-beta primer mix were used in a second PCR of about 7 to 11 cycles. TCRdb reprocessed the 5' RACE reads via MiXCR and lists one record per CDR3 protein. This sample has 1.5 million to 1.8 million distinct CDR3 sequences; approximately 39% occur once, and the top ten carry more than 4%. The sample was blood. These receptors were collected from a woman aged 18-35 years in good health.

The chain carries TRBV28 and TRBJ2-5; possible D gene TRBD1, 5 bases. Germline V gives CDR1 MDHEN, CDR2 SYDVKM. The V end lost 7 bases, the J end lost 5 bases, and 17 bases lay between the germline ends. The CDR3 is 14 amino acids. The DNA of the CDR3 is TGTGCCAGCATAAACTCCCAGGGTCGGGAGACCCAGTACTTC. Protein sequence: CASINSQGRETQYF.

The sample holds a few counts of this clonotype. The chain couples TRBV7-9 to TRBJ2-7, with D possibly TRBD1 on 6 matching bases. The CDR3 is 14 amino acids. Germline CDR1 reads SEHNR; CDR2 reads FQNEAQ (reference sequence). The V end was cut by 5 bases, the J end by 5 bases, with 16 bases between. CDR3 sequence: CASSDTTGSHEQYF. As DNA, the CDR3 is TGTGCCAGCAGCGATACAACAGGGTCCCACGAGCAGTACTTC.

This clonotype was picked up a small number of times. The chain links TRBV7-9 to TRBJ1-6, with D hard to call. Looked up from germline, CDR1 is SEHNR and CDR2 is FQNEAQ (reference sequence). The CDR3 contains 14 residues. Trimming took 1 base from V and 5 from J, leaving 6 bases between them. The CDR3 DNA sequence: TGTGCCAGCAGCTTAGGCAGGAATAATTCACCCCTCCACTTT. Translated: CASSLGRNNSPLHF.

The CDR3 reads CASSPSGGVLNEQFF. CDR3 bases: TGTGCCAGCAGTCCCAGTGGGGGAGTTCTAAATGAGCAGTTCTTC. The V call is TRBV3-1, the J call TRBJ2-1; D may correspond to TRBD1 or TRBD2 (5 bases each). The CDR3 length is 15 residues. V lost 6 bases, J lost 7 bases, and 19 bases lay in between. Germline V CDR1 and CDR2: LGHDT, YNNKEL (reference sequence).

V gene TRBV4-1 combines with J gene TRBJ2-2; D might be TRBD2 (7 bases). Germline CDR1 reads MGHRA; CDR2 reads YSYEKL. Between the trimmed V and J ends, which lost 1 base and 9 bases, there was a span of 12 bases. The CDR3 totals 14 residues. CDR3 sequence: CASSQGRGARELFF. CDR3 DNA sequence: TGCGCCAGCAGCCAAGGCCGGGGGGCTCGGGAGCTGTTTTTT.

The rearrangement joins TRBV7-9 to TRBJ1-1, with D possibly being TRBD1 (5 bases). The CDR3 runs 14 residues. The V end lost 8 bases, the J end lost 8 bases, and 21 bases lay between the germline ends. The germline V gene encodes CDR1 SEHNR and CDR2 FQNEAQ (reference sequence). The CDR3 loop is CASGGFLRDGEAFF. CDR3 DNA sequence: TGTGCCAGCGGGGGTTTTTTGCGGGACGGGGAAGCTTTCTTT. The whole variable domain, filled in from reference TRBV7-9 and TRBJ1-1, reads DTGVSQNPRHKITKRGQNVTFRCDPISEHNRLYWYRQTLGQGPEFLTYFQNEAQLEKSRLLSDRFSAERPKGSFSTLEIQRTEQGDSAMYLCASGGFLRDGEAFFGQGTRLTVV.

The genes are TRBV5-1 and TRBJ2-7, with 11 nucleotides matching TRBD2. This CDR3 is built from 15 residues. Germline V gene data show CDR1 as SGHRS and CDR2 as YFSETQ. J was trimmed by 5 bases and V by 1 base; bases with no gene match: 5. CDR3 sequence reads: CASSLTSGSTHEQYF. The CDR3 nucleotides read TGCGCCAGCAGCTTGACTAGCGGGAGTACCCACGAGCAGTACTTC.

This chain links TRBV20-1 with TRBJ2-1; 10 bases fit TRBD2. The end of the DNA aligns better with TRBJ2-7, so the J call may be wrong. The germline gives CDR1 DFQATT, CDR2 SNEGSKA (reference sequence). The CDR3 contains 15 residues. The CDR3 region has the DNA TGCAGTGCTAGAGACCTAGCGGGAGTCTACAATGAGCAGTACTTC. Amino acids: CSARDLAGVYNEQYF.

This clonotype has only a few counts. The chain couples TRBV18 to TRBJ1-1, with D hard to call. The germline gives CDR1 KGHSH, CDR2 LQKENI. V dropped 2 bases and J dropped 1 base, with 8 bases sitting between them. The CDR3 totals 14 residues. The CDR3 spells CASSPKEGNTEAFF. CDR3 nucleotides: TGTGCCAGCTCACCAAAGGAGGGGAACACTGAAGCTTTCTTT. The variable domain in full, with the rest retrieved from reference TRBV18 and TRBJ1-1, is NAGVMQNPRHLVRRRGQEARLRCSPMKGHSHVYWYRQLPEEGLKFMVYLQKENIIDESGMPKERFSAEFPKEGPSILRIQQVVRGDSAAYFCASSPKEGNTEAFFGQGTRLTVV.

Turning to this clonotype: At one end, the junction sequence differs from germline, possibly due to a read error. The chain employs TRBV20-1 and TRBJ2-7; D perhaps matches TRBD1 (6 bases). The CDR3 extends over 14 amino acids. The germline CDR1 and CDR2 sequences are DFQATT and SNEGSKA (reference sequence). This CDR3 is CSTRNRAGTYEQYF. The CDR3 coding sequence is TGCAGTACTAGAAACAGGGCCGGCACCTACGAGCAGTACTTC.

The chain couples TRBV7-2 to TRBJ1-1; D not resolved. The ends were cut back, 5 bases at V and 4 bases at J, with 14 bases in the middle. The CDR3 runs 14 residues. Germline assignment: CDR1 SGHTA and CDR2 FQGNSA. The CDR3, as DNA: TGTGCCAGCAGCCAAATTGGGGTAGGCACTGAAGCTTTCTTT. It translates to CASSQIGVGTEAFF.

In this sample, this clonotype turned up once. The genes are TRBV5-1 and TRBJ1-1; D is undetermined. Deletions cut 4 bases from V and 4 bases from J, with 17 bases between. The CDR3 has 15 amino acids. Germline CDR1 and CDR2: SGHRS and YFSETQ. The CDR3: CASSPETAWGTEAFF. As DNA, the CDR3 is TGCGCCAGCAGCCCCGAGACTGCCTGGGGCACTGAAGCTTTCTTT.

This clonotype has at least ten counts. As DNA, the CDR3 is TGCAGCGTTGCGGGACTAGCGGGGGACAGCTCCTACAATGAGCAGTTCTTC. Translating gives CSVAGLAGDSSYNEQFF. The chain carries TRBV29-1 and TRBJ2-1; 14 bases align to TRBD2. The V gene end was trimmed by 4 bases and the J gene end by 0 bases; junction bases not matched to a gene: 5. In germline, CDR1 is SQVTM, CDR2 ANQGSEA. There are 17 residues in the CDR3.

This chain uses TRBV18 with TRBJ2-3; D is uncertain. This CDR3 is 15 amino acids long. Germline V lookup: CDR1 KGHSH, CDR2 LQKENI. The germline V and J ends were trimmed by 5 bases and 2 bases, with 14 bases remaining between them. This chain's CDR3 is CASSATDESTDTQYF. For the CDR3, the DNA is TGTGCCAGCTCAGCCACAGATGAGTCCACAGATACGCAGTATTTT.

V is TRBV12-3 or TRBV12-4 and J is TRBJ1-1, with 8 bases fitting TRBD1. The CDR3 spans 14 residues. Germline trimming cut 7 bases from V and 3 bases from J; bases unmatched to any gene: 7. CDR3 DNA sequence: TGTGCCAGCACCGACAGGGGTAGGCACACTGAAGCTTTCTTT. This encodes CASTDRGRHTEAFF.

The chain combines TRBV7-2 with TRBJ2-5; no clear D gene. The V gene lost 0 bases and the J gene lost 11 bases, with 16 bases spanning the gap. Germline loops: CDR1 SGHTA, CDR2 FQGNSA. The CDR3 runs 14 residues. The CDR3 reads CASSLALLGNEQYF. CDR3 bases: TGTGCCAGCAGCTTAGCGCTTCTGGGCAATGAGCAGTACTTC.

The chain couples TRBV30 to TRBJ2-1; D gene uncertain. The germline V gene has CDR1 GTSNPN and CDR2 SVGIG (reference sequence). This CDR3 is 14 amino acids long. V was pared by 7 bases and J by 2 bases, with 15 bases between. The CDR3 sequence: CASYPGGPYNEQFF. CDR3 bases: TGTGCCTCCTACCCTGGCGGCCCCTACAATGAGCAGTTCTTC.

This clonotype was observed at least ten times. The V call is TRBV6-2 or TRBV6-3, the J call TRBJ2-1; TRBD2 matches at 11 bases. Germline V gives CDR1 MNHEY, CDR2 SVGEGT. V trimming: 4 bases; J trimming: 5 bases; junction bases outside the gene matches: 10. The CDR3 totals 17 residues. The CDR3 DNA follows: TGTGCCAGCAGTTCTGAACTAGCGGGAGAACTGGACAATGAGCAGTTCTTC. Residues: CASSSELAGELDNEQFF.

The chain recombines TRBV3-1 with TRBJ2-5; TRBD1 matches 9 bases. The CDR3 is 15 amino acids. The trim removed 4 bases at V and 2 bases at J, leaving 5 bases unmatched. In germline, CDR1 is LGHDT, CDR2 YNNKEL (reference sequence). The CDR3 sequence: CASSPGQGWQETQYF. The CDR3 bases are TGTGCCAGCAGCCCGGGACAGGGTTGGCAAGAGACCCAGTACTTC.

This clonotype was seen a few times. V is TRBV29-1 and J is TRBJ1-2, with D possibly TRBD1 on 5 matching bases. This CDR3 is built from 13 residues. In germline, CDR1 is SQVTM, CDR2 ANQGSEA. Trimming stripped 2 bases from V and 4 bases from J, with 11 bases between. CDR3 region: CSVENRDGYGYTF. Written as DNA, the CDR3 is TGCAGCGTTGAAAACCGGGACGGCTATGGCTACACCTTC.

The V call is TRBV6-6, the J call TRBJ1-2, with TRBD1 as a possible D gene (6 bases). Per germline, CDR1 MNHNY and CDR2 SVGAGI (reference sequence). Deletions cut 5 bases from V and 5 bases from J, with 21 bases between. The CDR3 length is 16 residues. CDR3 amino acids: CASSQTGRSGLYGYTF. The DNA for the CDR3 is TGTGCCAGCAGTCAGACAGGAAGGAGTGGTTTGTATGGCTACACCTTC.

The chain couples TRBV21-1 to TRBJ2-3; the listed D gene, TRBD2, was not tested against the DNA. TRBV21-1 is described as a pseudogene. The CDR3 is 19 amino acids. The CDR3 sequence: CASTHQLYRTSGGTDTQYF. The CDR3 region has the DNA TGTGCCAGCACCCACCAGCTATATCGGACTAGCGGGGGCACAGATACGCAGTATTTT.

The chain employs TRBV25-1 and TRBJ1-2; D possibly corresponds to TRBD1 (6 bases). This CDR3 contains 14 residues. CDR1 is MGHDK, CDR2 SYGVNS, per germline. Trimming shortened V by 2 bases and J by 5 bases, and 12 bases separated the two germline ends. CDR3 region: CASSEGGRMYGYTF. The CDR3 region has the DNA TGTGCCAGCAGTGAAGGGGGGCGGATGTATGGCTACACCTTC.

The chain employs TRBV20-1 and TRBJ1-2; 8 nucleotides align to TRBD1. This CDR3 spans 16 amino acids. The ends lost 6 bases at V and 2 bases at J; junction bases unmatched: 14. From germline, CDR1 is DFQATT and CDR2 SNEGSKA (reference sequence). The CDR3 nucleotides read TGCAGTGCAAGGGACTTCGACAGGGGTTCGAACTATGGCTACACCTTC. It specifies CSARDFDRGSNYGYTF.

This chain links TRBV2 with TRBJ2-3, with 14 bases lining up with TRBD2. J gave up 4 bases and V 4 bases, and 4 bases lay outside the gene matches. Germline V CDR1 and CDR2: SNHLY, FYNNEI. This CDR3 has 16 residues. CDR3 nucleotides: TGTGCCAGCAGTGTCGGACTAGCGGGAGGATCAGATACGCAGTATTTT. It codes for CASSVGLAGGSDTQYF.

This clonotype was detected only a few times. The chain has TRBV7-2 and TRBJ2-3; TRBD1 or TRBD2 may be the D gene (5 bases each). The germline V gene encodes CDR1 SGHTA and CDR2 FQGNSA. Trimming took off 4 bases at V and 6 bases at J, with 14 bases between the two ends. This CDR3 is built from 14 residues. CDR3 bases: TGTGCCAGCAGCTCGAGGGACGGCCGGGATACGCAGTATTTT. The encoded protein is CASSSRDGRDTQYF.

There are a few counts of this clonotype. This chain links TRBV6-2 or TRBV6-3 with TRBJ2-5; 8 bases fit TRBD2. There are 12 residues in the CDR3. Germline V CDR1 and CDR2: MNHEY, SVGEGT. V shed 7 bases and J 11 bases; nucleotides not matched to a gene: 9. The CDR3 reads CASKLAADEQYF. DNA for the CDR3: TGTGCCAGCAAACTAGCGGCCGATGAGCAGTACTTC.